The following is a T cell receptor beta chain sequence with its context. This clone has just a few counts. The target of this receptor is not known. No base-level quality is on record; no much larger clone is a single base apart. Enrolling through a virtual design, the prospective study's participants ranged in age from roughly 18 to 89 years and lived across 24 United States geographic areas. In the prospective study, cohorts were assigned on the basis of participant-reported clinical history obtained from a screening survey and a study questionnaire. Mobile phlebotomists in the prospective study collected whole blood, serum and a nasopharyngeal or oropharyngeal swab from every participant. Participants in the prospective study had the option to provide additional blood draws and questionnaires over an approximately two-month period. Blood samples from the prospective study were shipped frozen or at room temperature prior to DNA extraction.

This entry belongs to a study of blood T cell repertoires in COVID-19 (dated by TCRdb to 2020 to 2021). Notes on the research overall: Collaborator samples came from the United States, Italy and Spain and covered acute and convalescent phases of COVID-19. The prospective study material was composed of cDNA or gDNA derived from T cells, B-cell-depleted T cells, or PBMCs. Subjects who had been exposed to COVID-19, were actively infected with it, or had recovered from it provided the deeply sampled blood TCRbeta repertoires that made up the dataset. The repertoires were made available in a free public database intended to serve as a resource for research on the immune response to SARS-CoV-2. Samples were obtained from the ongoing ImmuneRACE study (first 160 participants) and from 1,254 subjects provided by 6 global collaborators. A de-identified subject ID, COVID-19 status, age in years and sex were almost always included in the sample metadata. HLA class I and class II types, where available, came from metadata supplied by the sample provider rather than from assay-based typing.

TCRbeta CDR3 regions were amplified from genomic DNA using the immunoSEQ Assay, a bias-controlled multiplex PCR. Per the source publication's procedure: The number of nucleated cells in each sample was estimated by amplification of reference gene primers within the assay. To quantify the absolute abundance of each unique TCRbeta CDR3 rearrangement, sequence reads were collapsed and filtered. Productive Simpson clonality was computed per sample as the square root of Simpson's diversity index over productive rearrangements. TCRdb holds this immuneACCESS table with in-frame rearrangements only. Some clones are missing; in checked studies, unresolved V genes explain under half, and the rest has no known cause. The D gene and trimming were derived from the DNA, and the V and J assignments and clone size from that table. The sample has approximately 210,000 clones on record, approximately 80% of them singletons. Around 9% of the sample is taken by the ten largest.

Trimming accounts for 5 bases at V and 3 bases at J, while the number of junction bases matched to no gene is 4. The germline V gene provides CDR1 SGHVS and CDR2 FQNEAQ. The CDR3 goes from the cysteine to the phenylalanine over 13 residues. Of all the DNA, just the CDR3 is kept, 39 bases in frame from base 1. Results and caveats for the whole study, not just this receptor: The quantity of clinical and demographic metadata differed by source and by participant and was supplied without curation.

The rearrangement combines TRBV7-8 with TRBJ2-7; 7 of the junction bases match TRBD2. Material for sequencing was PBMCs or T cells enriched from blood (not recorded which). The origin of this receptor is a woman aged 45 to 65 with acute COVID-19. In nucleotides, the sequence is TGTGCCAGCAGCCGGGACTATTACTACGAGCAGTACTTC. It translates to CASSRDYYYEQYF.